The sample holds a few counts of the clone carrying this T cell receptor (beta chain). Combining iRepertoire HTBI primers with Arm-PCR of CDR3 regions, the authors built TCR beta libraries. One entry per CDR3 protein, called by TCRdb with MiXCR from the multiplex PCR reads. There are just over 600,000 distinct CDR3 sequences in the sample; roughly 16% occur only once, and around a sixth lies in the top ten. The CDR3 consists of 12 residues. Germline assignment: CDR1 MDHEN and CDR2 SYDVKM. The V gene lost 8 bases and the J gene lost 3 bases, with 8 bases spanning the gap. This sample is drawn from a study of regulatory T cells in long-lasting Graves disease. The sample's time point: newly diagnosed GD, antithyroid drugs for less than 3 months. Preparation of the TCR library used RNA extracted from PBMCs. Per American Thyroid Association guidelines, Graves' disease was diagnosed. This same sample was also taken into another study, of T cells in Graves' hyperthyroidism and ophthalmopathy. That paper adds: Graves' hyperthyroidism qualified as stable when ophthalmopathy did not progress within 18 months. The TCR CDR3 was amplified in a first-round RT-PCR using the HTBI primer set.

The genes are TRBV28 and TRBJ1-5; possible D gene TRBD1, 5 bases. Sequencing used peripheral blood mononuclear cells (PBMCs), obtained at new diagnosis, from a patient treated with antithyroid drugs. The sequence was collected from a woman in her twenties or thirties with Graves disease. The CDR3 bases are TGTGCCAGCGAGGGGTTCAATCAGCCCCAGCATTTT. It translates to CASEGFNQPQHF.